This T cell receptor beta chain appears in the sequencing data of a study of blood T cell repertoires in COVID-19. Study details: Material from acute and convalescent COVID-19 was sourced from the United States, Italy and Spain.

As originally analysed: Estimated nucleated cell counts came from reference gene primer amplification. The method was immunoSEQ multiplex PCR; TCRdb's version includes in-frame clones alone and lacks a portion of them. The V and J calls and clone size are taken from that table; D and trimming were inferred from the DNA. The sample records approximately 170,000 clones, 89% being singletons. This CDR3 has 11 amino acids. Germline CDR1 reads SGHTA; CDR2 reads FQGNSA. V was shortened by 5 bases and J by 6 bases, with 8 bases between the two germline ends. Sequenced input: peripheral blood. This receptor was identified in a man aged 18 to 35 who had recovered from COVID-19. V gene TRBV7-2 combines with J gene TRBJ2-7, with D hard to call. CDR3 nucleotides: TGTGCCAGCAGCATCGACATCGAGCAGTACTTC. Its translation: CASSIDIEQYF.